A selection of T cell receptor beta chains follows, all from one sample in a study of shared T cell receptors in the human thymus. Profiled with immunoSEQ multiplex PCR; TCRdb holds only in-frame clones, not every one. The sample has about 710,000 clones, about 89% seen once. In addition, the sample was reused for a study of human thymus T cells.

The sample taken for sequencing was thymocytes. The source of these receptors is a boy in the first two years of life with a congenital heart defect. The CDR3 runs from the conserved cysteine through the conserved F or W. Fields, in order: clone size, V gene, D gene, J gene, CDR3 DNA, CDR3 protein. A D gene is named only where the DNA matches it firmly. Clone size is given for some rows only: seen once, a few or many times, or a class if the clone is expanded.

.,TRBV5-1,.,TRBJ2-2,TGCGCCAGCAGCTCGTCAGCGGGTGCGAACACCGGGGAGCTGTTTTTT,CASSSSAGANTGELFF
once,TRBV7-9,.,TRBJ2-5,TGTGCCAGCAGTCACAAGCCCACCCGACAGGAAGAGACCCAGTACTTC,CASSHKPTRQEETQYF
.,TRBV15,TRBD1,TRBJ2-2,TGTGCCACCAGCAGAGAGGGCGAACGGGACAGGGTATCAGGCACCGGGGAGCTGTTTTTT,CATSREGERDRVSGTGELFF
.,TRBV9,.,TRBJ1-4,TGTGCCAGCAGCGTAGGTCGTGGGGGGGCGACTAATGAAAAACTGTTTTTT,CASSVGRGGATNEKLFF
.,TRBV19,TRBD1,TRBJ1-6,TGTGCCAGTAGCTTACAGGGGGCGCGGGATTCACCCCTCCACTTT,CASSLQGARDSPLHF
few,TRBV5-4,TRBD1,TRBJ1-2,TGTGCCAGCAGCTCGAACAGGGGCCTCTTCTATGGCTACACCTTC,CASSSNRGLFYGYTF
.,TRBV11-3,TRBD2,TRBJ2-1,TGTGCCAGCAGCTTAGGTAGCGGGGGGGGCAATGAGCAGTTCTTC,CASSLGSGGGNEQFF
.,TRBV5-1,.,TRBJ2-3,TGCGCCAGCAGCTTGTCCGGAGTGTCAGATACGCAGTATTTT,CASSLSGVSDTQYF
.,TRBV5-5,TRBD1,TRBJ2-4,TGTGCCAGCAGCCCCCTCCGACAGGGTGCGGCAAACATTCAGTACTTC,CASSPLRQGAANIQYF
.,TRBV15,.,TRBJ1-5,TGTGCCACCAGCAGAGAGAATCACAGGTACAATCAGCCCCAGCATTTT,CATSRENHRYNQPQHF
.,TRBV27,TRBD1,TRBJ1-5,TGTGCCAGCAGTAATCGGACAGGGGCGCTGGCCCAGCATTTT,CASSNRTGALAQHF
.,TRBV29-1,.,TRBJ1-1,TGCAGCGTTGAACCTAGGACACAACCGGGTATCAAAGCTTTCTTT,CSVEPRTQPGIKAFF
.,TRBV5-8,TRBD1,TRBJ1-5,TGTGCCAGCAGATCAGACAGGGAGCATCAGCCCCAGCATTTT,CASRSDREHQPQHF
.,TRBV7-2,TRBD2,TRBJ2-1,TGTGCCAGCAGTTCTACTACCGGGACTAGCTACAATGAGCAGTTCTTC,CASSSTTGTSYNEQFF
.,TRBV28,.,TRBJ1-5,TGTGCCAGCACCTCCGGGGGGGGAGGCAATCAGCCCCAGCATTTT,CASTSGGGGNQPQHF
.,TRBV29-1,.,TRBJ1-3,TGCAGGGTTGTAGAGGGGGGGTGGGGGGAAAACACCATATATTTT,CRVVEGGWGENTIYF
few,TRBV6-6,.,TRBJ1-1,TGTGCCAGCAGTTATAGGACAGTAAAAAACACTGAAGCTTTCTTT,CASSYRTVKNTEAFF
.,TRBV28,.,TRBJ1-5,TGTGCCAGCAGTTCCCGGGGAAATCAGCCCCAGCATTTT,CASSSRGNQPQHF
.,TRBV30,TRBD1,TRBJ1-1,TGTGCCTGGAGTCCCATCCGGGACAGGGATTCAGCTTTCTTT,CAWSPIRDRDSAFF
once,TRBV6-1,TRBD2,TRBJ2-1,TGTGCCAGCAATGTACTAGCGGGGGCCGTCAATGAGCAGTTCTTC,CASNVLAGAVNEQFF
.,TRBV4-2,TRBD1,TRBJ2-7,TGTGCCAGCAGTTCCACACCTGGGACAGGGATATTCTACGAGCAGTACTTC,CASSSTPGTGIFYEQYF
.,TRBV25-1,.,TRBJ2-3,TGTGCCAGTATGACTAGCACAGATACGCAGTATTTT,CASMTSTDTQYF
.,TRBV18,TRBD2,TRBJ2-1,TGTGCCAGCTCTCCAGAGGGACTAGCGGGGGTTTGGCGCCTTGAGCAGTTCTTC,CASSPEGLAGVWRLEQFF
.,TRBV19,.,TRBJ2-7,TGTGCCAGTAGTATAGATCTAAGAGGATACGAGCAGTACTTC,CASSIDLRGYEQYF
.,TRBV27,TRBD2,TRBJ2-3,TGTGCCAGCAGTAGCGGACTAGCGGGAGGAGCCCCAGATACGCAGTATTTT,CASSSGLAGGAPDTQYF
.,TRBV27,.,TRBJ2-1,TGTGCCAGCTTTTCAAAGACAGGCAATGAGCAGTTCTTC,CASFSKTGNEQFF